This TCR beta chain was recorded in a study of blood T cell repertoires in COVID-19. Background on the study: COVID-19 samples collected from the United States, Italy and Spain covered acute and convalescent phases.

Trimming at V came to 1 base and at J to 4 bases, leaving 9 bases not matched to a gene. The germline V gene encodes CDR1 GTSNPN and CDR2 SVGIG (reference sequence). This CDR3 contains 16 residues. Clones were read by immunoSEQ multiplex PCR, and TCRdb kept only the in-frame ones, dropping some. The table includes some 130,000 clones, 84% detected once. This sequence originates from a human donor in a cohort sampled during active COVID-19. The sample comprised peripheral blood. This sequence joins TRBV30 and TRBJ2-3, with 9 bases aligning to TRBD1. In DNA form, the CDR3 reads TGTGCCTGGAGTGCCCTCCGGGACAGGGCTTCAGATACGCAGTATTTT. This translates into CAWSALRDRASDTQYF.